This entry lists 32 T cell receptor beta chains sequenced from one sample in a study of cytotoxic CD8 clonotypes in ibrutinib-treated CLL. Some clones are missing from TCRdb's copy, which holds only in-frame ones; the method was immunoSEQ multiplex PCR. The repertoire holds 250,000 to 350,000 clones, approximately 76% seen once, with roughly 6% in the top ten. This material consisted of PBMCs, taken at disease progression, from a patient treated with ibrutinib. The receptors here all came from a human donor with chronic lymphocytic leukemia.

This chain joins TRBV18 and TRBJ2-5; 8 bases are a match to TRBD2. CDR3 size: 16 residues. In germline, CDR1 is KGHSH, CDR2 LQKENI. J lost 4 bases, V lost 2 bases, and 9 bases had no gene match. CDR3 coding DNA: TGTGCCAGCTCACCAGGGCATCGCCGGGAGGGAGAGACCCAGTACTTC. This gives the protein CASSPGHRREGETQYF.

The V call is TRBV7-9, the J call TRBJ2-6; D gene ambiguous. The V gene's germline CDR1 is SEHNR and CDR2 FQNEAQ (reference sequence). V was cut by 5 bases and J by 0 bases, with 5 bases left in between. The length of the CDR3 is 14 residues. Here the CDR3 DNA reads TGTGCCAGCAGCACAAGCTCTGGGGCCAACGTCCTGACTTTC. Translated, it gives CASSTSSGANVLTF.

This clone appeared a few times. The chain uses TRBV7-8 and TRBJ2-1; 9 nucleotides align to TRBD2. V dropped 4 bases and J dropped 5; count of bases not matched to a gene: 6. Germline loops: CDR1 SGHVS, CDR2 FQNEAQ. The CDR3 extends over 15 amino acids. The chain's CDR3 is CASSYLAGWDNEQFF. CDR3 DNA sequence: TGTGCCAGCAGCTATCTAGCGGGGTGGGACAATGAGCAGTTCTTC.

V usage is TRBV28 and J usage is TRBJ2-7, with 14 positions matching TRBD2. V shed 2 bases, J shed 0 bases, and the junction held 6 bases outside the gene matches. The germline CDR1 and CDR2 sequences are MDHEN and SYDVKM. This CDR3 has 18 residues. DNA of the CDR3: TGTGCCAGCAGTTTACCGGGACTAGCGGGAGACAGCTCCTACGAGCAGTACTTC. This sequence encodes CASSLPGLAGDSSYEQYF.

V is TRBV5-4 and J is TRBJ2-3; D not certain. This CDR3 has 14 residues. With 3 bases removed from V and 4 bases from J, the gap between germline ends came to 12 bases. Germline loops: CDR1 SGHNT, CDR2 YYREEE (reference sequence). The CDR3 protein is CASSWSRIADTQYF. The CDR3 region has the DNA TGTGCCAGCAGCTGGAGCAGAATTGCAGATACGCAGTATTTT.

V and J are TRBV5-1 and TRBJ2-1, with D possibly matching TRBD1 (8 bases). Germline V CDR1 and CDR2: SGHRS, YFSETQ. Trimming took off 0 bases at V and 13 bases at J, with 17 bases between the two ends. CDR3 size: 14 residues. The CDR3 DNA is TGCGCCAGCAGCTTGGGTGACAGGGGAGGGACCCAGTTCTTC. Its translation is CASSLGDRGGTQFF. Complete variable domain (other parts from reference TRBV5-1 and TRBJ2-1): KAGVTQTPRYLIKTRGQQVTLSCSPISGHRSVSWYQQTPGQGLQFLFEYFSETQRNKGNFPGRFSGRQFSNSRSEMNVSTLELGDSALYLCASSLGDRGGTQFFGPGTRLTVL.

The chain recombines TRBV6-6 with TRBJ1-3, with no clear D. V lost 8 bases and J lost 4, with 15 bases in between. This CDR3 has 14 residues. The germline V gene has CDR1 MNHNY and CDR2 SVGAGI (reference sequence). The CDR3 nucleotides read TGTGCCAGCCGTCGGGCGGGAACAGGAAACACCATATATTTT. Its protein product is CASRRAGTGNTIYF.

The DNA for the CDR3 is TGTGCCAGCAGTCCGAGGGGGGAATTCCACGAGCAGTACTTC. This sequence encodes CASSPRGEFHEQYF. The chain employs TRBV11-2 and TRBJ2-7; D possibly matches TRBD1 or TRBD2 (6 bases each). CDR1 is SGHAT and CDR2 is FQNNGV in the germline V gene. The CDR3 has 14 amino acids. V was trimmed by 6 bases and J by 5 bases, leaving 17 bases between them.

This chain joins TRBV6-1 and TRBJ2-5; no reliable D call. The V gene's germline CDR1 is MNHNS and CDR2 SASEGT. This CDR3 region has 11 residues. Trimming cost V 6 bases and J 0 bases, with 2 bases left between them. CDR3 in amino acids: CASSYQETQYF. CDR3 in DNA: TGTGCCAGCAGCTACCAAGAGACCCAGTACTTC.

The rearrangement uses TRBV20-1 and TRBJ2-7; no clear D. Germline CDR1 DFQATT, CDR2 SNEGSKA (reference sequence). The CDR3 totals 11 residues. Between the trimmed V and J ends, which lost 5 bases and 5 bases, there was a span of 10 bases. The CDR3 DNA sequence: TGCAGTGCTGCGGAACACGACGAGCAGTACTTC. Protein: CSAAEHDEQYF.

CDR3 sequence: CAIVRGRDGYTF. Here the CDR3 DNA reads TGTGCCATCGTCCGGGGGCGCGATGGCTACACCTTC. This chain links TRBV5-4 with TRBJ1-2; a weak D match, TRBD1 (6 bases). Germline CDR1 reads SGHNT; CDR2 reads YYREEE (reference sequence). This CDR3 region has 12 residues. V lost 9 bases and J 6 bases, leaving 15 bases between the germline ends.

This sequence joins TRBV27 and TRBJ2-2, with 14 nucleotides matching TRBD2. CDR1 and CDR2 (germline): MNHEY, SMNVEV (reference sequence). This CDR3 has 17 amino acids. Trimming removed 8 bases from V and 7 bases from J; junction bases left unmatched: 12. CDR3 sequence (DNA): TGTGCCAGCGCGATTGGACTAGCGGGGGGCACCAGCGGGGAGCTGTTTTTT. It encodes CASAIGLAGGTSGELFF.

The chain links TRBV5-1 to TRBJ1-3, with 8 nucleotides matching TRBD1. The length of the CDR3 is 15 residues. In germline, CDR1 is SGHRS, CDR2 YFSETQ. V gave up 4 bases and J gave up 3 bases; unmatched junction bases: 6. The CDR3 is CASSPQGASGNTIYF. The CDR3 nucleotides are TGCGCCAGCAGCCCGCAGGGGGCTAGTGGAAACACCATATATTTT. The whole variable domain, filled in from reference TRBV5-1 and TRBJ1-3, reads KAGVTQTPRYLIKTRGQQVTLSCSPISGHRSVSWYQQTPGQGLQFLFEYFSETQRNKGNFPGRFSGRQFSNSRSEMNVSTLELGDSALYLCASSPQGASGNTIYFGEGSWLTVV.

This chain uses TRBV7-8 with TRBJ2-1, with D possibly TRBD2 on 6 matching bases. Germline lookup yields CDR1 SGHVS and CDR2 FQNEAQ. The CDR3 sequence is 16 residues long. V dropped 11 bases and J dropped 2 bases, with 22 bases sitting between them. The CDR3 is CAAAQAGGRPYNEQFF. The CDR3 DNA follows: TGTGCCGCAGCTCAGGCCGGGGGAAGGCCCTACAATGAGCAGTTCTTC.

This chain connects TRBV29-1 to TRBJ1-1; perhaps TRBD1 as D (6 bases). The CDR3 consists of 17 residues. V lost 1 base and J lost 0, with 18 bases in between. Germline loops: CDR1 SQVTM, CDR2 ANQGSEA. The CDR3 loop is CSVEAGGGTSMNTEAFF. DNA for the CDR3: TGCAGCGTTGAAGCCGGAGGGGGGACATCGATGAACACTGAAGCTTTCTTT.

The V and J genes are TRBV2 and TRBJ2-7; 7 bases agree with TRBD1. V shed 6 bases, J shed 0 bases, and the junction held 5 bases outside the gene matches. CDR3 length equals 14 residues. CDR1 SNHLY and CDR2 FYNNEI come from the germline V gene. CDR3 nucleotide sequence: TGTGCCAGCAGCCGGGACAGCCTCTCCTACGAGCAGTACTTC. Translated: CASSRDSLSYEQYF.

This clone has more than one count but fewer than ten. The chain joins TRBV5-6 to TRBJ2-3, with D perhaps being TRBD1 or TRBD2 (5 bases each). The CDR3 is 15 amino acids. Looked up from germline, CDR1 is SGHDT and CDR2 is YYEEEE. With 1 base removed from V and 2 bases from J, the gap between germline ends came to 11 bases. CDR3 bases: TGTGCCAGCAGCTTGTGGGACGGAACCACAGATACGCAGTATTTT. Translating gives CASSLWDGTTDTQYF.

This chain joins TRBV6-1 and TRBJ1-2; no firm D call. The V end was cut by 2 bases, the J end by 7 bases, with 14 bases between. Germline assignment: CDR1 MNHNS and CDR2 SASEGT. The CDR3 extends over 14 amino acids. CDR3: CASSELGNGGGYTF. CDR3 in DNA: TGTGCCAGCAGTGAATTGGGGAACGGTGGTGGCTACACCTTC.

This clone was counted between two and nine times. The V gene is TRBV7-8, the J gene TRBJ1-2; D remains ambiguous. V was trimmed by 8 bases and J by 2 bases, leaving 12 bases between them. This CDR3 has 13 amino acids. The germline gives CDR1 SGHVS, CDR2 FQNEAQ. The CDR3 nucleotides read TGTGCCAGCGGGGAGAAATCGAACTATGGCTACACCTTC. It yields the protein CASGEKSNYGYTF.

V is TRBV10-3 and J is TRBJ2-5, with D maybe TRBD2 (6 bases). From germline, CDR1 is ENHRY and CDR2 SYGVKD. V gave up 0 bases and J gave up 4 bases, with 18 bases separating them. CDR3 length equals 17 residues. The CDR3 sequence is CAISESGGRRARETQYF. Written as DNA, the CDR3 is TGTGCCATCAGTGAGTCTGGGGGGAGAAGAGCCCGAGAGACCCAGTACTTC.

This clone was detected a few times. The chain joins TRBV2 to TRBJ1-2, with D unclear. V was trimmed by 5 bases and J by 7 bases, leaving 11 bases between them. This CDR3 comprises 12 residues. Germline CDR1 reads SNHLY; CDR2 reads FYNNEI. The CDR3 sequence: CASSPNIGGYTF. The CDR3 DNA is TGTGCCAGCAGTCCTAACATCGGTGGCTACACCTTC.

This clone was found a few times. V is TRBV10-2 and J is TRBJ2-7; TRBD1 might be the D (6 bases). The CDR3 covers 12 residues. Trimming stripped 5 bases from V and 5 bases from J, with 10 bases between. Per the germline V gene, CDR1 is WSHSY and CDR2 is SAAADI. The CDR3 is CASSHQGNEQYF. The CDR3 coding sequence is TGCGCCAGCAGTCACCAGGGGAACGAGCAGTACTTC.

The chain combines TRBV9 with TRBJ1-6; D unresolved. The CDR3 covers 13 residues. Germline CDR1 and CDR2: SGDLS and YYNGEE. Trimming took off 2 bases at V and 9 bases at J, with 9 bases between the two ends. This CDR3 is CASSVVGSSPLHF. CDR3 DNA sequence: TGTGCCAGCAGCGTGGTCGGGTCTTCACCCCTCCACTTT.

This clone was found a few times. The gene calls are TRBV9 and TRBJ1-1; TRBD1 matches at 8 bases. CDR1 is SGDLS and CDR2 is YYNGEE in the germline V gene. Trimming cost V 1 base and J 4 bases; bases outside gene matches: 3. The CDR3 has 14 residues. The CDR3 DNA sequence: TGTGCCAGCAGCGTACAGGGGGCGGGCACTGAAGCTTTCTTT. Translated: CASSVQGAGTEAFF.

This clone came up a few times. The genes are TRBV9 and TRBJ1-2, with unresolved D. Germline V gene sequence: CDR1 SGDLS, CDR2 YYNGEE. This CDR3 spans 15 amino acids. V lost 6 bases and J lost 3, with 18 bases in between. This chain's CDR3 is CASIAPKSGYYGYTF. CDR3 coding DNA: TGTGCCAGCATAGCCCCTAAGTCAGGTTACTATGGCTACACCTTC.

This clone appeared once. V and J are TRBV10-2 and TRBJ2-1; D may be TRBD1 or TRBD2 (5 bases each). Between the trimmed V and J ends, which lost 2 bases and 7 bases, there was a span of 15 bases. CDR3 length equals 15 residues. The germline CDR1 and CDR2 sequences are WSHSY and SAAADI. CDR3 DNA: TGCGCCAGCAGTGAGGATTTATTTGGGGGTAATGAGCAGTTCTTC. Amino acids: CASSEDLFGGNEQFF.

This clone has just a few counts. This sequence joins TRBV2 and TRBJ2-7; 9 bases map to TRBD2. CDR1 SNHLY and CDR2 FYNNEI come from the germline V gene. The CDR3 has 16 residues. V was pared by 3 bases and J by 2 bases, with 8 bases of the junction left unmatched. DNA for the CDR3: TGTGCCAGCAGTGAGTCTCTAGCGGGGAGTACCTACGAGCAGTACTTC. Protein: CASSESLAGSTYEQYF.

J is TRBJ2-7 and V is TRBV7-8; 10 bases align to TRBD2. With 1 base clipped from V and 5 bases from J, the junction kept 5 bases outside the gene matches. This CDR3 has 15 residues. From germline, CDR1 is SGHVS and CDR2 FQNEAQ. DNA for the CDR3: TGTGCCAGCAGCTTAGTGCTAGCGGGAGCCCACGAGCAGTACTTC. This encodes CASSLVLAGAHEQYF.

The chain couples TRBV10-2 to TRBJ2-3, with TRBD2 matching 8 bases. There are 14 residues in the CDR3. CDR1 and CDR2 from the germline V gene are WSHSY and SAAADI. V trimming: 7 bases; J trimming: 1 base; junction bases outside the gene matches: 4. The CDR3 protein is CASKYGGGTDTQYF. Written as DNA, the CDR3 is TGCGCCAGCAAATACGGGGGGGGCACAGATACGCAGTATTTT.

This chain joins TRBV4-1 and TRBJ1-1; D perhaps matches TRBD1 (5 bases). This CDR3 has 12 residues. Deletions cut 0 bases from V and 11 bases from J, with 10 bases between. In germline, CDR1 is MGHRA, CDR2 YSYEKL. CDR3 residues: CASSQDWRGAFF. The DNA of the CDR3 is TGCGCCAGCAGCCAAGATTGGCGGGGGGCTTTCTTT.

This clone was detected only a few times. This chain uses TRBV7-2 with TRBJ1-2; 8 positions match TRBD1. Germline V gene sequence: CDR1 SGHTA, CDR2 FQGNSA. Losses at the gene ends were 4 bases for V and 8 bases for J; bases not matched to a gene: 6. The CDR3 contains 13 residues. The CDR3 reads CASSWTGSEGYTF. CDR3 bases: TGTGCCAGCAGCTGGACAGGGTCGGAAGGCTACACCTTC.

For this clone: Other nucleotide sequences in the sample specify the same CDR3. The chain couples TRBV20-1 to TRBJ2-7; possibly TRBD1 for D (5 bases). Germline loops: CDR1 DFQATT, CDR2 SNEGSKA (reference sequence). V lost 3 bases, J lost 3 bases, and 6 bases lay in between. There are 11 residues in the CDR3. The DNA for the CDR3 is TGCAGTGCTAGCGACAGCTACGAGCAGTACTTC. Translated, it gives CSASDSYEQYF.